This T cell receptor (beta chain) comes out of a study of OX40 agonist ivuxolimab in advanced cancers. Points on this clone: Other DNA sequences within the sample encode an identical CDR3.

Assay: immunoSEQ multiplex PCR; the TCRdb copy retains only in-frame clones and omits some. The sample consists of some 76,000 clones, about 94% of them appearing once. The germline V gene has CDR1 SGDLS and CDR2 YYNGEE. V was trimmed by 0 bases and J by 1 base, leaving 7 bases between them. The CDR3 is made up of 14 amino acids. The chain recombines TRBV9 with TRBJ2-5; D is perhaps TRBD1 or TRBD2 (5 bases each). The specimen comprised CD4+ or CD8+ T cells sorted from blood, sampled in a trial of the OX40 agonist ivuxolimab. The TCR originated in an adult with an advanced solid tumor such as melanoma, head and neck, liver or kidney cancer. CDR3 loop: CASSVGGSQETQYF. CDR3 sequence (DNA): TGTGCCAGCAGCGTAGGGGGGAGCCAAGAGACCCAGTACTTC.